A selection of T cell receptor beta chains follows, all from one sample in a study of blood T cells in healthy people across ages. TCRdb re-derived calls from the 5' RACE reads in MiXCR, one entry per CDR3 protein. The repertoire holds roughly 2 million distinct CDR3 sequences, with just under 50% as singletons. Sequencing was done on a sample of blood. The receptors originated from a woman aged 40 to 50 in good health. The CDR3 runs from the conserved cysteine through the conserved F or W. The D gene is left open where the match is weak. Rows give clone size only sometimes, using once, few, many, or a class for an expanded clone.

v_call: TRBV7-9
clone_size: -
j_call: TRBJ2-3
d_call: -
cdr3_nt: TGTGCCAGCACTTTATGGCTCGGTGCCAACCCTAGCACAGATACGCAGTATTTT
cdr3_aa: CASTLWLGANPSTDTQYF

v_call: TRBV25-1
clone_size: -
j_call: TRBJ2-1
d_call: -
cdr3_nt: TGTGCCAGCAGTCCCCGAGTCGGGACTCCCCGACCCAGTGAGCAGTTCTTC
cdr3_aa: CASSPRVGTPRPSEQFF

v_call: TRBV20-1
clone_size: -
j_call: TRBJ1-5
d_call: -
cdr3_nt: TGCAGTGCTAGTGGGACGGACAATCAGCCCCAGCATTTT
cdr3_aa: CSASGTDNQPQHF

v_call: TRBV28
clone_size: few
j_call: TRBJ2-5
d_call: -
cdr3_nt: TGTGCCAGCAGTTCCCCCCTAGGTGGCGGGACGGGGGAGACCCAGTACTTC
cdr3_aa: CASSSPLGGGTGETQYF

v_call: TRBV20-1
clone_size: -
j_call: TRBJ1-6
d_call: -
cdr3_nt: TGCAGCGTTTGGGTCGGGGGTGATTCACCCCTCCACTTT
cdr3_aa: CSVWVGGDSPLHF

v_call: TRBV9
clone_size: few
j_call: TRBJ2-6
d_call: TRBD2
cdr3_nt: TGTGCCAGCAGCGTAGCTGTTAGCGGGAGCTCTGGGGCCAACGTCCTGACTTTC
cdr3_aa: CASSVAVSGSSGANVLTF

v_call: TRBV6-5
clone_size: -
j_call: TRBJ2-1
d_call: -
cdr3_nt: TGTGCCAGCAGGGTCGCGCTGTCCTACAATGAGCAGTTCTTC
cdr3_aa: CASRVALSYNEQFF

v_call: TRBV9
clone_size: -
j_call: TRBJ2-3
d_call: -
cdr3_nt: TGTGCCAGCAGCCCCGATAACCGGGGGCCCACAGATACGCAGTATTTT
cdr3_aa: CASSPDNRGPTDTQYF

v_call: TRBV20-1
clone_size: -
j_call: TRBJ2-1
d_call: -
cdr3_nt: TGCAGTGCTAGAGATCGCCAAATCGGGAGCTCCTACAATGAGCAGTTCTTC
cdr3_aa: CSARDRQIGSSYNEQFF

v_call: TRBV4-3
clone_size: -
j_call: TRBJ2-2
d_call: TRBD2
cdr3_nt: TGCGCCAGCAGCCAATCGCTAGCGGGTACAAACACCGGGGAGCTGTTTTTT
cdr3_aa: CASSQSLAGTNTGELFF

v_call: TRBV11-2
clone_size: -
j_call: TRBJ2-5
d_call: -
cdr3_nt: TGTGCCAGCAGCTTAGGACCAGCGTACCAAGAGACCCAGTACTTC
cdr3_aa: CASSLGPAYQETQYF

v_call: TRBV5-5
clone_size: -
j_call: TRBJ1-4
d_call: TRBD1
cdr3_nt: TGTGCCAGCAGCTATACGGCGAGGGGGCTGAATGAAAAACTGTTTTTT
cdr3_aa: CASSYTARGLNEKLFF

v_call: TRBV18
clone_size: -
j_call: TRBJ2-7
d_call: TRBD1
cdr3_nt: TGTGCCAGCTCACCCACCGACAGGGTACAGTACTTC
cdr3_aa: CASSPTDRVQYF

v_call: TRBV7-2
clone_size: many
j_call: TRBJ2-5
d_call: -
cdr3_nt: TGTGCCAGCAGCTCCCCCGCAGGGCGGGGAGAGACCCAGTACTTC
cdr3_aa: CASSSPAGRGETQYF

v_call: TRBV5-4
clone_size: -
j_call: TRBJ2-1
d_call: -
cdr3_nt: TGTGCCAGCGCCATTCGGGGTGGGTCCTACAATGAGCAGTTCTTC
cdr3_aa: CASAIRGGSYNEQFF

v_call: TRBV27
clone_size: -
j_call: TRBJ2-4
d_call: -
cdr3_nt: TGTGCCAGCAGGATGTACGAGGGAGCCAAAAACATTCAGTACTTC
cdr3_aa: CASRMYEGAKNIQYF

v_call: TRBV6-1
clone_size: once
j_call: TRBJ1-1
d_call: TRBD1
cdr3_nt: TGTGCCAGCAGTGTCTCCACGACAGGGGGCACTGAAGCTTTCTTT
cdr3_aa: CASSVSTTGGTEAFF

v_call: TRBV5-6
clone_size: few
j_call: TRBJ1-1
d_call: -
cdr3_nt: TGTGCCAGCAGCTTGTCCAAGATAGGCTTCACCACTGAAGCTTTCTTT
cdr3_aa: CASSLSKIGFTTEAFF

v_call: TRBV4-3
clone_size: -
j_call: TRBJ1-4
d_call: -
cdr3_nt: TGCGCCAGCAGCCGTGGGCAGTCTAATGAAAAACTGTTTTTT
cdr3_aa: CASSRGQSNEKLFF

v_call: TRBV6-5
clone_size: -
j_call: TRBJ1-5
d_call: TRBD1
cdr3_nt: TGTGCCAGCAGTTACGACGGACAGGGCAGTCAGCCCCAGCATTTT
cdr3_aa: CASSYDGQGSQPQHF

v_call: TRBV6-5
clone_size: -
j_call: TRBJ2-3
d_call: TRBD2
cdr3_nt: TGTGCCAGCAGTTACTCGCGGACTAGTAGGATAGATACGCAGTATTTT
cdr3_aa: CASSYSRTSRIDTQYF

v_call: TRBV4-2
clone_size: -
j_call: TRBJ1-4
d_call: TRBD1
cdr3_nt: TGTGCCAGCAGCCGGACGACAGGGGGCGGTGGTAATGAAAAACTGTTTTTT
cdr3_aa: CASSRTTGGGGNEKLFF

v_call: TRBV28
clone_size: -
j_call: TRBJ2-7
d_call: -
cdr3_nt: TGTGCCAGCAGTTCGACTCAAATGGGGGCCCGAAGCTCCTACGAGCAGTACTTC
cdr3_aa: CASSSTQMGARSSYEQYF

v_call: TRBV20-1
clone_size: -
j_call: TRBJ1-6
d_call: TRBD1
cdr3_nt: TGCAGTGCTTCAGCAACAGGGGGCTATAATTCACCCCTCCACTTT
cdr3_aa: CSASATGGYNSPLHF

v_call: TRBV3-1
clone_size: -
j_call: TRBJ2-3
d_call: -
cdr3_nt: TGTGCCAGCAGCCGAGACTCGGGACAAAGCACAGATACGCAGTATTTT
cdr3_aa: CASSRDSGQSTDTQYF

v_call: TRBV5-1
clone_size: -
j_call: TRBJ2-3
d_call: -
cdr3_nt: TGCGCCAGCAGCCTTCTTCAAGGTCCCTCTAGCACAGATACGCAGTATTTT
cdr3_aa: CASSLLQGPSSTDTQYF